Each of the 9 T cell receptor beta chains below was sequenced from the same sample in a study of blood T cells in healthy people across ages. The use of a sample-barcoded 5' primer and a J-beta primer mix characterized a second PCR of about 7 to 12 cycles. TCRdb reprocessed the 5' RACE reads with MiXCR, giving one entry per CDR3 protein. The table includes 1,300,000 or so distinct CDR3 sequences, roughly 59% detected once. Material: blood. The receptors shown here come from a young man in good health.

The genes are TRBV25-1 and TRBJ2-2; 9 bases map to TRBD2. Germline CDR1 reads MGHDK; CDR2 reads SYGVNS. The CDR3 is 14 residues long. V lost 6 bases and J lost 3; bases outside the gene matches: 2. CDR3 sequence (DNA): TGTGCCAGCAGGACTAGCGGAGACACCGGGGAGCTGTTTTTT. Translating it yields CASRTSGDTGELFF.

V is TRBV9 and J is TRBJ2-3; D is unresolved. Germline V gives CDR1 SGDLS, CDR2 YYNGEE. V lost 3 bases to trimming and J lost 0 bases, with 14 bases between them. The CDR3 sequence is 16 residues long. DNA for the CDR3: TGTGCCAGCAGCGCGAGGACCATTTCTAGCACAGATACGCAGTATTTT. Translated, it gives CASSARTISSTDTQYF.

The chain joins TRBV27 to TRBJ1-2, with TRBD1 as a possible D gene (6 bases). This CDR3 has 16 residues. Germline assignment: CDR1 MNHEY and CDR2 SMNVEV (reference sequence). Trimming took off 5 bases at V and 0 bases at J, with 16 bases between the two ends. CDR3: CASSPTWDTSNYGYTF. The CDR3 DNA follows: TGTGCCAGCAGTCCCACCTGGGACACCTCTAACTATGGCTACACCTTC.

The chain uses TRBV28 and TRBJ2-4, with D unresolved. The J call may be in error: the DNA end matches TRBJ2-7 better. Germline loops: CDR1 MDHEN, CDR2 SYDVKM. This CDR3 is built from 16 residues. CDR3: CASSLVGSGLLDEQYF. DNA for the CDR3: TGTGCCAGCAGTTTAGTCGGAAGTGGGTTGTTGGACGAGCAGTACTTC.

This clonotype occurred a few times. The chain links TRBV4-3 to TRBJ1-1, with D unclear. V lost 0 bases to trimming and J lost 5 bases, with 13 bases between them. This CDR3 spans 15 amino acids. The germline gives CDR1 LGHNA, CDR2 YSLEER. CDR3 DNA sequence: TGCGCCAGCAGCCAAGATTGGAGGCGAGGAACTGAAGCTTTCTTT. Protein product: CASSQDWRRGTEAFF.

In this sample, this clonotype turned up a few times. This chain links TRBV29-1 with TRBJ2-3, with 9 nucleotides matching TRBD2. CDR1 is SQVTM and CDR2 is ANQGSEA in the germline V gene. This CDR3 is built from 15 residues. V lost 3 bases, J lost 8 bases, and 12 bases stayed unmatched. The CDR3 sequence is CSVDGPQAGGGTQYF. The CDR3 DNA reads TGCAGCGTTGATGGCCCCCAAGCGGGAGGAGGTACGCAGTATTTT.

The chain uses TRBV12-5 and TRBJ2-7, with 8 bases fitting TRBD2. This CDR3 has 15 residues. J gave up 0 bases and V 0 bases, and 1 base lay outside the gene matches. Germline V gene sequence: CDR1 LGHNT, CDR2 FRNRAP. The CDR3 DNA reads TGTGCTAGTGGTTTGGTAGCGGGAGTCTCCTACGAGCAGTACTTC. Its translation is CASGLVAGVSYEQYF. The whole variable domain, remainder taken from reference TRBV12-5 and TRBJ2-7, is DARVTQTPRHKVTEMGQEVTMRCQPILGHNTVFWYRQTMMQGLELLAYFRNRAPLDDSGMPKDRFSAEMPDATLATLKIQPSEPRDSAVYFCASGLVAGVSYEQYFGPGTRLTVT.

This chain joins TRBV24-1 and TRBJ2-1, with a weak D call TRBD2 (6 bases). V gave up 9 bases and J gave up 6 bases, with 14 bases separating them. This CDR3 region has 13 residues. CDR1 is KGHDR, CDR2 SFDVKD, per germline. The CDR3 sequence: CATAGGPFNEQFF. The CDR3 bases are TGTGCCACCGCAGGAGGGCCGTTCAATGAGCAGTTCTTC.

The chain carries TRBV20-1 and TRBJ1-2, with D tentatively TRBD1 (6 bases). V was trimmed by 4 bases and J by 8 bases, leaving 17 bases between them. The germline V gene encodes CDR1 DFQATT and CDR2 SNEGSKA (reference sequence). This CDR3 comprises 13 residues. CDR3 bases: TGCAGTGCTATCCCCGACAGGTTAGAAGGCTACACCTTC. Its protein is CSAIPDRLEGYTF.